The rows below give T cell receptor beta chains drawn from one sample of a study of T cells in Graves' hyperthyroidism and ophthalmopathy. One entry per CDR3 protein results from TCRdb running MiXCR on the multiplex PCR reads. The profile shows about half a million distinct CDR3 sequences, just under 20% of them singletons. Sequencing used blood. The receptors here all came from a man aged 35-49 years with Graves' ophthalmopathy. The CDR3 runs from the conserved cysteine through the conserved F or W. A D gene is named only where the DNA matches it firmly. Where a row states a size, it is once, few, many or the class of an expanded clone; other rows omit it.

CDR3,DNA,J,D,size,V
CAVMGGGETQYF,TGTGCCGTGATGGGGGGTGGAGAGACCCAGTACTTC,TRBJ2-5,-,-,TRBV10-3
CASSFGGQQETQYF,TGTGCCAGCTCTTTCGGTGGACAGCAAGAGACCCAGTACTTC,TRBJ2-5,-,many,TRBV18
CASSPGGLNTEAFF,TGTGCCAGCAGCCCAGGGGGATTGAACACTGAAGCTTTCTTT,TRBJ1-1,TRBD1,many,TRBV28
CASSPPSGGNTEAFF,TGTGCCAGCAGCCCTCCGTCAGGGGGTAACACTGAAGCTTTCTTT,TRBJ1-1,TRBD1,-,TRBV5-8
CASRYRDRASGQPQHF,TGTGCCAGCAGGTATCGGGACAGGGCTTCGGGTCAGCCCCAGCATTTT,TRBJ1-5,TRBD1,many,TRBV28
CASAKSSDTEAFF,TGTGCCAGCGCAAAAAGCTCGGACACTGAAGCTTTCTTT,TRBJ1-1,-,-,TRBV7-9
CSARDLRLADIYEQYF,TGCAGTGCTAGAGATTTGCGACTAGCGGACATCTACGAGCAGTACTTC,TRBJ2-7,TRBD2,many,TRBV20-1
CSVAHSNEQYF,TGCAGCGTGGCCCACTCCAACGAGCAGTACTTC,TRBJ2-7,-,-,TRBV29-1
CASSLEVVGGHTDTQYF,TGTGCCAGCAGCTTGGAGGTAGTGGGAGGGCACACAGATACGCAGTATTTT,TRBJ2-3,TRBD2,-,TRBV5-4
CASSFRRAAYNEQFF,TGTGCCAGTAGTTTCCGGAGGGCGGCCTACAATGAGCAGTTCTTC,TRBJ2-1,-,-,TRBV19
CASRIDRGLSGYTF,TGTGCCAGCAGGATCGACAGGGGCTTGAGCGGCTACACCTTC,TRBJ1-2,TRBD1,few,TRBV6-1
CASSLTGRGNTQYF,TGTGCCAGCAGTTTGACAGGGCGGGGGAATACGCAGTATTTT,TRBJ2-3,-,few,TRBV7-2
CASDERGYGYTF,TGCGCCAGCGACGAACGGGGCTATGGCTACACCTTC,TRBJ1-2,-,few,TRBV5-1
CASHRSGGQIHEQFF,TGTGCCAGCCACCGATCGGGAGGGCAGATCCATGAGCAGTTCTTC,TRBJ2-1,TRBD2,many,TRBV2
CASSGGTSSYEQYF,TGTGCCAGCAGTGGCGGGACCAGCTCCTACGAGCAGTACTTC,TRBJ2-7,-,few,TRBV25-1
CSARDLSGNTIYF,TGCAGTGCTAGAGATCTCTCTGGAAACACCATATATTTT,TRBJ1-3,-,few,TRBV20-1
CASSELLGMGEQYF,TGTGCCAGCAGTGAACTTTTGGGGATGGGTGAGCAGTACTTC,TRBJ2-7,-,-,TRBV6-1
CASSLAVGQSGNTIYF,TGCGCCAGCAGCTTGGCGGTTGGGCAGTCTGGAAACACCATATATTTT,TRBJ1-3,-,-,TRBV5-1
CASSYSLRATNEKLFF,TGTGCCAGCAGTTACTCCCTTAGGGCAACTAATGAAAAACTGTTTTTT,TRBJ1-4,-,-,TRBV6-2/TRBV6-3
CASTVGSNQPQHF,TGTGCCAGCACTGTAGGTAGCAATCAGCCCCAGCATTTT,TRBJ1-5,-,few,TRBV27
CASRGQGEAGELFF,TGCGCCAGCAGGGGACAGGGGGAGGCCGGGGAGCTGTTTTTT,TRBJ2-2,TRBD1,-,TRBV10-2
CASSLALGSMNTEAFF,TGTGCCAGCAGTTTAGCGCTGGGGTCCATGAACACTGAAGCTTTCTTT,TRBJ1-1,-,few,TRBV12-3/TRBV12-4
CASSFTGPGEYF,TGCGCCAGCAGTTTCACGGGGCCCGGGGAGTACTTC,TRBJ2-5,-,-,TRBV5-1